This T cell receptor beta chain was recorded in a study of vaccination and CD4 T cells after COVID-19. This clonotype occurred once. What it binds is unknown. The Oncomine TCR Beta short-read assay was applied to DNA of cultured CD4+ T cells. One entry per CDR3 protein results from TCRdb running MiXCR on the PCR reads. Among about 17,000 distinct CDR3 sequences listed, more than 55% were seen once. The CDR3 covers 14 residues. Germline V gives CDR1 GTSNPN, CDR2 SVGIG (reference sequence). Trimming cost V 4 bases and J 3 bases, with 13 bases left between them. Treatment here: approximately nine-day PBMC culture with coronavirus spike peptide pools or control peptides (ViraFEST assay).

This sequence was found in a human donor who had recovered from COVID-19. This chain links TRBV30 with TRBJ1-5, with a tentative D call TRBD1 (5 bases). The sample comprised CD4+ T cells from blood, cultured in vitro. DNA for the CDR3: TGTGCCTGGAACCAGGGTGGGCTCAATCAGCCCCAGCATTTT. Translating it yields CAWNQGGLNQPQHF.